This TCR beta chain was sequenced in a study of T cells in Graves' hyperthyroidism and ophthalmopathy. This clonotype has ten or more counts. The antigen remains undetermined. Study-wide findings and caveats: Most clonotypes expanded in the thyroid (above 0.001) were also present in blood.

TCR beta CDR3 regions were amplified from RNA. The HTBI primer set served for first-round RT-PCR of the TCR CDR3. One entry per CDR3 protein results from TCRdb running MiXCR on the multiplex PCR reads. The sample shows 250,000 to 300,000 distinct CDR3 sequences, 14% to 15% of them seen only once. The PBMCs were taken from approximately 9.7 ml of fresh peripheral blood. This CDR3 contains 18 residues. Trimming cost V 7 bases and J 2 bases, with 26 bases left between them. Per germline, CDR1 MNHEY and CDR2 SMNVEV (reference sequence). The sequencing input was blood. The chain combines TRBV27 with TRBJ2-5, with D perhaps TRBD2 (7 bases). This TCR came from a woman aged 40 to 49 with Graves' hyperthyroidism that later progressed to Graves' ophthalmopathy. The CDR3 loop is CASIHLQDGGGRQETQYF. CDR3 bases: TGTGCCAGCATTCACCTCCAGGACGGGGGCGGGAGACAAGAGACCCAGTACTTC.